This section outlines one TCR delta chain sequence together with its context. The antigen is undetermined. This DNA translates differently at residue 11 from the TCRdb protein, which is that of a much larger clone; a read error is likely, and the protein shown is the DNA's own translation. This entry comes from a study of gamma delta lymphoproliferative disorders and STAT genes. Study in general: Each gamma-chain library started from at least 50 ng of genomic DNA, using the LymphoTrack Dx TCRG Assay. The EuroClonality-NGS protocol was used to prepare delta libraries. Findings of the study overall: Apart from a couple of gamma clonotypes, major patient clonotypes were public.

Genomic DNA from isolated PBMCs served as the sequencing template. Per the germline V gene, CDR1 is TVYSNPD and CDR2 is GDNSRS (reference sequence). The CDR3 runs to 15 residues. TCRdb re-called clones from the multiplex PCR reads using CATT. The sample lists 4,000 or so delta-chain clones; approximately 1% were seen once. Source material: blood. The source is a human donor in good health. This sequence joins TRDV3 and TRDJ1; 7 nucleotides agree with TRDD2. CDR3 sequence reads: CAFCSYLGDTEKLIF. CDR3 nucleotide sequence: TGTGCCTTCTGTTCCTACTTAGGGGACACCGAGAAACTCATCTTT.